Sequencing of this T cell receptor (beta chain) was carried out in a study of blood T cell repertoires in COVID-19. CDR3 length: 15 residues. Unmatched junction bases numbered 7, after V lost 3 bases and J lost 6 bases. Per the germline V gene, CDR1 is MNHEY and CDR2 is SMNVEV (reference sequence). Cohort placement rested on clinical history that participants reported themselves. Some clones are missing from TCRdb's copy, which holds only in-frame ones; the method was immunoSEQ multiplex PCR. The sample comprises 140,000 to 150,000 clones, about 90% of which are singletons, and about 10% rests with the top ten.

The sequencing input was PBMCs or T cells enriched from blood (not recorded which). V and J are TRBV27 and TRBJ2-2; TRBD2 aligns across 7 bases. The receptor was isolated from a man in his sixties who had recovered from COVID-19. This CDR3 reads CASSLAGEVAGELFF. The CDR3 DNA follows: TGTGCCAGCAGTTTGGCGGGAGAGGTGGCCGGGGAGCTGTTTTTT.